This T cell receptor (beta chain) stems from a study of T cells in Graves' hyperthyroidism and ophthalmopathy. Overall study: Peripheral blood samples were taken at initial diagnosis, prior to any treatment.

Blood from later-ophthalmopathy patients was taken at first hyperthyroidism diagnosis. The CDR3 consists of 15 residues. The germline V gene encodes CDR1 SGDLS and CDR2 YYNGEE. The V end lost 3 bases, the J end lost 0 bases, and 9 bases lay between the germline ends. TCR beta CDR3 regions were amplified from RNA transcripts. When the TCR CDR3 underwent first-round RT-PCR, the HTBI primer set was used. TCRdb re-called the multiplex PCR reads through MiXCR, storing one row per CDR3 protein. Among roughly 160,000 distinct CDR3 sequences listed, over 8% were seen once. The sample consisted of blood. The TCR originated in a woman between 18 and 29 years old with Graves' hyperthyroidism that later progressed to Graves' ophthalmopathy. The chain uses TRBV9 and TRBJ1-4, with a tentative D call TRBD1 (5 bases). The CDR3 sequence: CASSAGTTTNEKLFF. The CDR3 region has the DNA TGTGCCAGCAGCGCTGGGACCACAACTAATGAAAAACTGTTTTTT.